The source of this TCR beta chain is a study of vaccination and CD4 T cells after COVID-19 (dated by TCRdb to the early 2020s). With regard to the full study: Convalescent patients had a positive SARS-CoV-2 result on nasal swab PCR, and of these patients, nine had mild disease and one had severe disease. The convalescent cohort included six males and four females, with two Hispanic individuals, seven Caucasians, two Asians and one multiracial person. Two doses of either the Pfizer-BioNTech BNT162b2 vaccine (n=8) or the Moderna mRNA-1273 vaccine (n=2) were administered to participants. Post-COVID blood samples from convalescent patients were collected a median of roughly 100 days after diagnosis, with a range of 35 to 161 days. Post-vaccine blood samples were taken a median of roughly 75 days after the second vaccine dose, with a range of about 13 to 241 days. The cultures were stimulated with overlapping spike peptide pools from SARS-CoV-2 and from the common cold coronaviruses HCoV-NL63, HCoV-OC43 and HCoV-229E. Control cultures received a CEFX viral epitope pool as the positive control, an HIV-1 Nef peptide pool as the negative control, or no peptide. In roughly eleven COVID-19 convalescent patients and a handful of infection-naive healthy vaccine recipients, the spike-specific CD4+ TCR repertoire before mRNA vaccination was compared with the repertoire after mRNA vaccination. Overall study outcomes, separate from this receptor: Of the vaccine-specific clones in convalescent patients, 304 of 307, or nearly all, reacted only to SARS-CoV-2 spike and did not cross-react with common cold coronaviruses. In convalescent patients, a median 86.3% of post-vaccine SARS-CoV-2-reactive clones were detected only after vaccination, suggesting vaccine-specific priming. The number of convalescent patients in the study was relatively small, and the study did not examine early timepoints following natural infection. Although the median number of SARS-CoV-2-reactive clonotypes went up from fewer than 25 after infection to 35 to 40 after vaccination, the increase was not significant.

As concerns this clonotype: What this receptor recognizes is not known. No base quality information exists; no much larger clone differs at one position.

The receptor library was made with PCR. At the Johns Hopkins FTIC core, DNA from the cultured CD4+ T cells underwent TCR sequencing with the Oncomine TCR Beta short-read assay. The QIAamp micro DNA kit was used to extract genomic DNA from the cultured CD4+ T cells. Oncomine TCR Beta libraries made from cultured CD4+ T cells were pooled using unique dual indexes and sequenced on an Illumina iSeq 100. For the original study's pipeline: Non-productive sequences were removed, and CDR3s not starting with C, not ending with F or W, or shorter than 7 amino acids were discarded. Antigen-specific clonotypes were identified using the MANAFEST web application through comparison of peptide-stimulated wells with reference and other culture wells. An FDR below 0.05, an odds ratio above 5, and a productive frequency above 0.1% in at least two of three replicate wells were required for clones to be considered positive. A clonotype was classed as cross-reactive if the clonotype showed significant expansion both in SARS-CoV-2 spike wells and in at least one common cold coronavirus spike condition. CDR3 homology was assessed with Levenshtein distances (stringdist) and unrooted phylogenetic trees (ape) in R version 3.6.1. The public reads were reprocessed in TCRdb via fastp at Q25 and MiXCR, keeping in-frame beta chains. Merged by CDR3 protein, the rows form single entries marked with the most common genes and DNA. TCRdb, rather than the study authors, made the V and J calls. This sample lists approximately 10,000 distinct CDR3 sequences; under 70% were detected once. The top ten hold more than 20% of the sample.

Between the V and J ends, shortened by 0 bases and 5 bases respectively, the junction contains 13 bases. The CDR3 numbers 14 residues from cysteine through phenylalanine. The read is trimmed to its CDR3 DNA, 42 bases read in frame from base 1. As encoded in the germline V gene (reference sequence), CDR1 is DFQATT while CDR2 is SNEGSKA. Reading the label with the study, this specimen's treatment or condition is: approximately 10-day PBMC culture with coronavirus spike peptide pools or control peptides (ViraFEST assay). The ViraFEST assay was used in the study, in which antigen-specific T cells were expanded with peptide pools and expanded clonotypes were subsequently identified by TCR sequencing. The convalescent patients' positive SARS-CoV-2 PCR tests were from March to December 2020, which was before the Alpha, Beta and Delta variants emerged in the United States. Each well held around 2 million PBMCs cultured in IMDM containing about 5% human AB serum and 9 to 10 IU/ml IL-2, with 7.5 to 10 ug/ml peptide pools added. On days 3 and 7, half of the culture medium was replaced with fresh IL-2-containing medium. After roughly 9 days of culture, CD4+ T cells were isolated by negative selection with the EasySep CD4+ T cell isolation kit. Ficoll-Paque Plus gradient centrifugation was used to isolate PBMCs from whole blood, and the isolated PBMCs were then either used fresh or cryopreserved at -140C. In general, triplicate wells were set up for every culture condition.

The origin of this receptor is a human donor who had recovered from COVID-19. Sequencing used CD4+ T cells from blood, cultured in vitro. The sequence links TRBV20-1 to TRBJ2-5, with the D gene uncertain. DNA sequence: TGCAGTGCTAGAGATCCCGTACGGGCGGAGACCCAGTACTTC. This is translated as CSARDPVRAETQYF.